These 17 T cell receptor beta chains share one sample of origin, sequenced in a study of read filtering for tumor transcriptome and immune sequencing. The library was built from roughly 400 ng RNA with molecular barcoded adaptors for alpha/delta and beta/gamma chains. One entry per CDR3 protein results from TCRdb running MiXCR on the reads. The sample contains about 130,000 distinct CDR3 sequences, 10% to 15% of which appear only once. Sequencing was performed on a population of CD138-negative cells sorted from bone marrow. The receptors were sampled from a donor at least 40 years old with multiple myeloma.

About this clonotype: A read error is possible here, since a much larger clone lies one base away. This CDR3 fails to terminate in the conserved phenylalanine or tryptophan, so it likely reflects a read error. CDR3 protein: CSAIGGNQPQHL. As DNA, the CDR3 is TGCAGTGCCATAGGGGGCAATCAGCCCCAGCATCTT. This chain joins TRBV20-1 and TRBJ1-5; D is possibly TRBD1 (5 bases). The V end lost 6 bases, the J end lost 2 bases, and 8 bases lay between the germline ends. Germline V lookup: CDR1 DFQATT, CDR2 SNEGSKA (reference sequence). This CDR3 contains 12 residues.

In this sample, this clonotype turned up many times. V is TRBV12-3 or TRBV12-4 and J is TRBJ1-1; TRBD1 agrees at 8 bases. V shed 5 bases and J 2 bases; nucleotides not matched to a gene: 7. The CDR3 spans 15 residues. The CDR3 loop reads CASSTRQGTNTEAFF. CDR3 coding DNA: TGTGCCAGCAGTACACGACAGGGGACCAACACTGAAGCTTTCTTT.

This clonotype occurred many times. V and J are TRBV29-1 and TRBJ2-3; D gene uncertain. Per germline, CDR1 SQVTM and CDR2 ANQGSEA. This CDR3 comprises 12 residues. The V and J ends lost 6 bases and 0 bases respectively, with 7 bases between them. The CDR3 DNA follows: TGCAGCGTCCTTCCCAGCACAGATACGCAGTATTTT. Translation gives CSVLPSTDTQYF.

Turning to this clonotype: This may be a read error, as it is one base from a much larger clone. V is TRBV7-2 and J is TRBJ2-1, with 7 bases identical to TRBD2. The CDR3 is made up of 15 amino acids. The germline V gene encodes CDR1 SGHTA and CDR2 FQGNSA. The CDR3 here is CASSLAAGIYNGQFF. CDR3 nucleotide sequence: TGTGCCAGCAGCTTAGCAGCGGGGATCTACAATGGGCAGTTCTTC.

This clonotype was counted many times. This rearrangement joins TRBV12-3 or TRBV12-4 to TRBJ2-5; the match to TRBD2 covers 7 bases. The CDR3 sequence is 16 residues long. V lost 10 bases and J lost 1; bases outside the gene matches: 15. CDR3: CANSSRGAGFQETQYF. The CDR3 nucleotides read TGTGCCAACAGCTCCCGGGGAGCGGGGTTCCAAGAGACCCAGTACTTC.

This clonotype has a count of ten or more. The chain employs TRBV29-1 and TRBJ1-1, with 7 bases identical to TRBD1. With V trimmed by 8 bases and J by 3 bases, 6 bases remained unmatched. The CDR3 is 12 residues long. Looked up from germline, CDR1 is SQVTM and CDR2 is ANQGSEA. CDR3: CSTRQGDTEAFF. The CDR3 bases are TGCAGCACGCGACAGGGCGACACTGAAGCTTTCTTT.

As for this clonotype: A much larger clone differs from this one at a single base, so this may be a read error. V gene TRBV20-1 combines with J gene TRBJ2-3; 12 bases map to TRBD2. The V and J ends lost 6 bases and 0 bases, in that order; junction bases with no gene match: 13. Germline assignment: CDR1 DFQATT and CDR2 SNEGSKA (reference sequence). The CDR3 spans 18 residues. The CDR3 loop is CSAKRPGLAGPSTDTQYF. CDR3 coding DNA: TGCAGTGCCAAAAGACCGGGACTAGCGGGCCCTAGCACAGATACGCAGTATTTT.

This clonotype was found many times. The chain has TRBV6-2 or TRBV6-3 and TRBJ2-1; D may be TRBD1 or TRBD2 (6 bases each). The CDR3 is 15 amino acids. Trimming took off 3 bases at V and 2 bases at J, with 11 bases between the two ends. Germline V gives CDR1 MNHEY, CDR2 SVGEGT. CDR3 sequence: CASSYEGGPYNEQFF. For the CDR3, the DNA is TGTGCCAGCAGTTATGAAGGGGGGCCCTACAATGAGCAGTTCTTC.

This clonotype was seen at least ten times. The J gene is TRBJ1-5, the V gene TRBV10-3; TRBD1 matches 10 bases. Germline V gene sequence: CDR1 ENHRY, CDR2 SYGVKD. The trim removed 6 bases at V and 7 bases at J, leaving 6 bases unmatched. The CDR3 runs 14 residues. The CDR3 here is CAISDGQGDQPQHF. The CDR3 DNA follows: TGTGCCATCAGCGACGGACAGGGGGACCAGCCCCAGCATTTT.

This clonotype appeared many times. V usage is TRBV20-1 and J usage is TRBJ1-2; 9 bases are shared with TRBD1. V gave up 0 bases and J gave up 4 bases; unmatched junction bases: 6. There are 15 residues in the CDR3. CDR1 DFQATT and CDR2 SNEGSKA come from the germline V gene (reference sequence). CDR3 in amino acids: CSAREMGGQGYGYTF. The CDR3 DNA reads TGCAGTGCTAGAGAGATGGGGGGACAGGGCTATGGCTACACCTTC.

This clonotype appeared a few times. This sequence joins TRBV5-4 and TRBJ2-6; 7 nucleotides line up with TRBD1. The CDR3 sequence is 17 residues long. V shed 1 base, J shed 1 base, and the junction held 5 bases outside the gene matches. Looked up from germline, CDR1 is SGHNT and CDR2 is YYREEE (reference sequence). CDR3 bases: TGTGCCAGCAGCTTGAACAGGGGCGCTTCTGGGGCCAACGTCCTGACTTTC. It specifies CASSLNRGASGANVLTF.

This clonotype appeared many times. The chain joins TRBV12-3 or TRBV12-4 to TRBJ1-5, with D maybe TRBD1 (6 bases). This CDR3 has 13 residues. Trimming took off 5 bases at V and 5 bases at J, with 10 bases between the two ends. The CDR3 spells CASSPTGYQPQHF. The CDR3 nucleotides read TGTGCCAGCAGTCCTACAGGGTATCAGCCCCAGCATTTT.

At least ten counts were recorded for this clonotype. V is TRBV5-1 and J is TRBJ2-1; no clear D gene. V was shortened by 1 base and J by 4 bases, with 21 bases between the two germline ends. The germline gives CDR1 SGHRS, CDR2 YFSETQ. This CDR3 has 18 amino acids. This CDR3 is CASSLKIAAESNYNEQFF. As DNA, the CDR3 is TGCGCCAGCAGCTTGAAGATTGCGGCGGAATCAAATTACAATGAGCAGTTCTTC.

About this clonotype: This may stem from a read error, because a much larger clone lies one nucleotide away. As the CDR3 is not closed by the conserved phenylalanine or tryptophan, this likely results from a read error. The chain carries TRBV5-1 and TRBJ2-5; D not resolved. V lost 3 bases and J 0 bases, leaving 6 bases between the germline ends. Germline V gene sequence: CDR1 SGHRS, CDR2 YFSETQ. This CDR3 spans 13 amino acids. The CDR3 sequence is CASSSTHQETQYS. CDR3 nucleotide sequence: TGCGCCAGCAGCTCGACACACCAAGAGACCCAGTACTCC.

Of note for this clonotype: At one of its ends the junction is not consistent with the germline gene, which may arise from a read error. The chain is built from TRBV5-1 and TRBJ2-7, with D perhaps TRBD2 (7 bases). Germline-derived CDR1 and CDR2 are SGHRS and YFSETQ. The CDR3 is 16 amino acids. The CDR3 spells CVSSRGAVNQLHGQYF. CDR3 sequence (DNA): TGCGTCAGCAGCCGGGGGGCCGTCAATCAACTACACGGGCAGTACTTC.

This clonotype has a count of ten or more. The CDR3 nucleotides are TGTGCCAGCAGCTCTCTAAATCGGGGACCGGCCAATGAGCAGTTCTTC. It specifies CASSSLNRGPANEQFF. This chain uses TRBV11-2 with TRBJ2-1; D might be TRBD1 or TRBD2, each matching 5 bases. With 4 bases removed from V and 6 bases from J, the gap between germline ends came to 19 bases. Germline CDR1 reads SGHAT; CDR2 reads FQNNGV. The CDR3 sequence is 16 residues long. Filled out from reference TRBV11-2 and TRBJ2-1, the complete variable domain reads EAGVAQSPRYKIIEKRQSVAFWCNPISGHATLYWYQQILGQGPKLLIQFQNNGVVDDSQLPKDRFSAERLKGVDSTLKIQPAKLEDSAVYLCASSSLNRGPANEQFFGPGTRLTVL.

The rearrangement links TRBV24-1 to TRBJ2-2, with 10 positions matching TRBD2. The J segment lost 7 bases and the V segment lost 7 bases, leaving 5 bases of the junction unmatched. The CDR3 is made up of 14 amino acids. Germline V gene sequence: CDR1 KGHDR, CDR2 SFDVKD. This CDR3 is CATRSGRAHGELFF. The CDR3 DNA reads TGTGCCACCAGGAGCGGGAGGGCCCACGGGGAGCTGTTTTTT.